The sequence of this TCR beta chain was determined in a study of cytomegalovirus exposure and HLA in healthy donors. To note about this clone: Its antigen is unidentified.

Study results and limitations: Being productive about 90% or about 30% of the time was typical of most TCR beta V segments in an earlier analysis. Per published accounts, TCR beta sequences correctly predicted the HLA-A and HLA-B alleles of most subjects.

V was pared by 3 bases and J by 7 bases, with 21 bases of the junction left unmatched. CDR1 is SGDLS and CDR2 is YYNGEE in the germline V gene. This CDR3 has 19 amino acids. Researchers ran the PCR with 60 Vbeta and 13 Jbeta primers. The method was immunoSEQ multiplex PCR; TCRdb's version includes in-frame clones alone and lacks a portion of them. The table shows under 60,000 clones, with around 80% occurring only once. The receptor's source is a man in his fifties or sixties in good health and CMV-seronegative. The V and J genes are TRBV9 and TRBJ2-1; TRBD2 aligns across 8 bases. What was sequenced was PBMCs. The CDR3 region is CASSGSPKQGGGSWNEQFF. The CDR3 nucleotides are TGTGCCAGCAGCGGCTCCCCTAAGCAGGGCGGGGGGTCTTGGAATGAGCAGTTCTTC. Full variable domain (remainder filled in from reference TRBV9 and TRBJ2-1): DSGVTQTPKHLITATGQRVTLRCSPRSGDLSVYWYQQSLDQGLQFLIQYYNGEERAKGNILERFSAQQFPDLHSELNLSSLELGDSALYFCASSGSPKQGGGSWNEQFFGPGTRLTVL.